This passage covers 18 T cell receptor beta chains from one sample sequenced in a study of identical twins. TCRdb re-derived calls from the 5' RACE reads in MiXCR, one entry per CDR3 protein. This table holds about 450,000 distinct CDR3 sequences, approximately 17% found once. The sample consisted of naive T cells sorted from blood. These receptors were obtained from a man aged 50 to 60 in good health.

The rearrangement uses TRBV4-3 and TRBJ2-2; D is uncertain. V was clipped by 2 bases and J by 1 base, with 2 bases between them. Looked up from germline, CDR1 is LGHNA and CDR2 is YSLEER. The CDR3 is 13 residues long. In DNA, the CDR3 is TGCGCCAGCAGCCAACTGAACACCGGGGAGCTGTTTTTT. It specifies CASSQLNTGELFF.

The chain couples TRBV20-1 to TRBJ2-5, with D unclear. This CDR3 is built from 13 residues. Trimming removed 6 bases at V and 5 bases at J, with 16 bases between. Germline loops: CDR1 DFQATT, CDR2 SNEGSKA (reference sequence). The CDR3 nucleotides read TGCAGTGCCCCACAAGTTGGTCACGAGACCCAGTACTTC. It yields the protein CSAPQVGHETQYF.

Here the CDR3 DNA reads TGTGCCAGCAGCCAAGGGGCCTCCCTCGATACGCAGTATTTT. Its protein product is CASSQGASLDTQYF. The rearrangement joins TRBV4-2 to TRBJ2-3; no definite D call. V gave up 1 base and J gave up 6 bases, with 11 bases separating them. There are 14 residues in the CDR3. CDR1 LGHNA and CDR2 YNFKEQ come from the germline V gene.

There are many counts of this clonotype. V is TRBV6-2 or TRBV6-3 and J is TRBJ2-1, with 7 bases fitting TRBD1. Germline assignment: CDR1 MNHEY and CDR2 SVGEGT. The CDR3 runs 13 residues. J was trimmed by 7 bases and V by 4 bases; bases with no gene match: 4. The CDR3 here is CASSFDRANEQFF. The DNA of the CDR3 is TGTGCCAGCAGTTTCGACAGGGCGAATGAGCAGTTCTTC.

The rearrangement joins TRBV12-5 to TRBJ1-2; D is possibly TRBD1 (5 bases). This CDR3 region has 13 residues. The germline CDR1 and CDR2 sequences are LGHNT and FRNRAP. Trimming cost V 5 bases and J 3 bases, with 10 bases left between them. The CDR3 region is CASGLGTDYGYTF. The CDR3 nucleotides read TGTGCTAGTGGTCTGGGGACGGACTATGGCTACACCTTC.

The chain has TRBV20-1 and TRBJ1-6; unclear D gene. The germline CDR1 and CDR2 sequences are DFQATT and SNEGSKA (reference sequence). This CDR3 is 13 amino acids long. Trimming cost V 3 bases and J 6 bases, with 9 bases left between them. The CDR3 spells CSASGRANSPLHF. As DNA, the CDR3 is TGCAGTGCTAGTGGACGGGCTAATTCACCCCTCCACTTT.

This clonotype was seen at least ten times. CDR3 sequence (DNA): TGCAGCGTAACGGGACTAGCGAACTACGAGCAGTACTTC. It specifies CSVTGLANYEQYF. The chain carries TRBV29-1 and TRBJ2-7, with 10 nucleotides matching TRBD2. Germline V gene sequence: CDR1 SQVTM, CDR2 ANQGSEA. The CDR3 covers 13 residues. V lost 6 bases to trimming and J lost 3 bases; unmatched junction nucleotides: 5.

The rearrangement links TRBV5-1 to TRBJ1-6; TRBD1 might be the D (5 bases). The CDR3 length is 14 residues. Germline V gene sequence: CDR1 SGHRS, CDR2 YFSETQ. V lost 0 bases to trimming and J lost 10 bases, with 11 bases between them. CDR3 sequence reads: CASSLAPGKSPLHF. CDR3 DNA sequence: TGCGCCAGCAGCTTGGCGCCAGGGAAATCACCCCTCCACTTT.

This clonotype showed up just a few times. V and J are TRBV7-2 and TRBJ1-2; tentatively, D is TRBD1 (6 bases). V was cut by 0 bases and J by 7 bases, with 18 bases left in between. This CDR3 has 16 residues. Looked up from germline, CDR1 is SGHTA and CDR2 is FQGNSA. The CDR3 DNA sequence: TGTGCCAGCAGCTTAGCGTCAGGGGTGGGATTCTCTGGCTACACCTTC. Its protein product is CASSLASGVGFSGYTF.

The chain carries TRBV28 and TRBJ1-4; no clear D. The germline V gene encodes CDR1 MDHEN and CDR2 SYDVKM. The CDR3 loop spans 13 amino acids. V lost 7 bases to trimming and J lost 13 bases, with 19 bases between them. CDR3 DNA sequence: TGTGCCAGCACCCCGGTTGGGTCCGTGGGACTGTTTTTT. Translating gives CASTPVGSVGLFF.

This clonotype appeared a few times. The chain uses TRBV4-3 and TRBJ2-1, with 9 bases fitting TRBD2. V lost 0 bases and J lost 9; bases outside the gene matches: 12. Germline V gene lookup returns CDR1 LGHNA and CDR2 YSLEER. This CDR3 contains 17 residues. In DNA form, the CDR3 reads TGCGCCAGCAGCCAAGATACAAGTCGCGGGAGGGAGGTTGAGCAGTTCTTC. This encodes CASSQDTSRGREVEQFF.

This clonotype was counted a few times. The chain employs TRBV3-1 and TRBJ2-7, with D perhaps matching TRBD1 (5 bases). The CDR3 is made up of 14 amino acids. Germline CDR1 reads LGHDT; CDR2 reads YNNKEL (reference sequence). Trimming removed 3 bases from V and 3 bases from J, with 12 bases in between. The CDR3 DNA sequence: TGTGCCAGCAGCCAGGACCCAGGGTTCTACGAGCAGTACTTC. Amino acid sequence: CASSQDPGFYEQYF.

This clonotype was counted between two and nine times. The CDR3 spells CSARDLADGVPEQFF. CDR3 nucleotides: TGCAGTGCTAGAGATCTGGCGGACGGAGTCCCGGAGCAGTTCTTC. The chain joins TRBV20-1 to TRBJ2-1, with D hard to call. Germline V CDR1 and CDR2: DFQATT, SNEGSKA (reference sequence). V lost 0 bases and J lost 10, with 19 bases in between. The CDR3 runs 15 residues.

The rearrangement uses TRBV4-2 and TRBJ1-6, with 10 bases that match TRBD1. Germline CDR1 is LGHNA and CDR2 is YNFKEQ. The CDR3 sequence is 15 residues long. Germline trimming cut 3 bases from V and 7 bases from J; bases unmatched to any gene: 3. In DNA form, the CDR3 reads TGTGCCAGCAGCCAGAGGACAGGGGGAAATTCACCCCTCCACTTT. Amino acid sequence: CASSQRTGGNSPLHF.

There are a few counts of this clonotype. This chain uses TRBV10-3 with TRBJ2-3; maybe TRBD2 (6 bases). The CDR3 runs to 14 residues. CDR1 and CDR2 (germline): ENHRY, SYGVKD. The V and J ends lost 7 bases and 2 bases respectively, with 13 bases between them. CDR3 loop: CAITWDLTTDTQYF. The CDR3 DNA follows: TGTGCCATCACCTGGGACTTAACCACAGATACGCAGTATTTT.

This clonotype was seen at least ten times. Written as DNA, the CDR3 is TGTGCCAGCAGCAACCATTTTGGGGGGACTGAAGCTTTCTTT. It codes for CASSNHFGGTEAFF. V is TRBV12-3 or TRBV12-4 and J is TRBJ1-1; perhaps TRBD1 as D (5 bases). CDR3 length: 14 amino acids. The V end was cut by 6 bases, the J end by 5 bases, with 16 bases between.

In this sample, this clonotype turned up many times. The V call is TRBV20-1, the J call TRBJ2-3; 9 nucleotides agree with TRBD2. CDR3 length equals 17 residues. The ends lost 5 bases at V and 2 bases at J; junction bases unmatched: 14. Germline loops: CDR1 DFQATT, CDR2 SNEGSKA (reference sequence). The CDR3 DNA follows: TGCAGTGCTTCTAACCGTCCGGGCGGGAGGGACACAGATACGCAGTATTTT. Its protein product is CSASNRPGGRDTDTQYF.

The chain joins TRBV4-1 to TRBJ2-3; 9 positions match TRBD2. The CDR3 length is 14 residues. J gave up 4 bases and V 10 bases, and 9 bases lay outside the gene matches. Germline V CDR1 and CDR2: MGHRA, YSYEKL. The chain's CDR3 is CATTRGGSSDTQYF. The CDR3 coding sequence is TGCGCCACCACGCGGGGGGGCTCTTCAGATACGCAGTATTTT.